These 30 T cell receptor beta chains originate from one sample sequenced in a study of CD8 T cells in Susac syndrome. RNA was extracted with the RNeasy kit, and a quantity of about 0.45 to 1 ug was reverse transcribed using random hexamers. MiXCR, applied by TCRdb to the immunoSEQ multiplex PCR reads, yields one record per CDR3 protein. The sample records about 240,000 distinct CDR3 sequences, almost 97% being singletons. Sequencing used CD4+ T cells from PBMCs. These receptors all stem from a human donor with Susac syndrome.

This clonotype was found once. The V and J genes are TRBV15 and TRBJ2-5; D is perhaps TRBD1 or TRBD2 (5 bases each). This CDR3 contains 14 residues. Germline V gives CDR1 LNHNV, CDR2 YYDKDF (reference sequence). Trimming pared 8 bases from V and 1 base from J, leaving 14 bases between. Written as DNA, the CDR3 is TGTGCCACCTCAAAATCGGGACCCCAAGAGACCCAGTACTTC. This sequence encodes CATSKSGPQETQYF.

The chain is built from TRBV28 and TRBJ2-7, with D hard to call. The V end lost 6 bases, the J end lost 6 bases, and 12 bases lay between the germline ends. In germline, CDR1 is MDHEN, CDR2 SYDVKM. The CDR3 spans 12 residues. The CDR3 nucleotides are TGTGCCAGCAGGACCGCCCCGTTCGAGCAGTACTTC. Amino acid sequence: CASRTAPFEQYF.

The chain combines TRBV14 with TRBJ1-1, with D perhaps matching TRBD1 (5 bases). The CDR3 extends over 16 amino acids. V was clipped by 1 base and J by 4 bases, with 16 bases between them. CDR1 is SGHDN and CDR2 is FVKESK in the germline V gene. The CDR3 DNA is TGTGCCAGCAGCCAAGTTTATGGAGAGGGGAGCACTGAAGCTTTCTTT. It translates to CASSQVYGEGSTEAFF.

The CDR3 loop is CAWSFTTNYEQYF. As DNA, the CDR3 is TGTGCCTGGTCTTTCACTACCAACTACGAGCAGTACTTC. V gene TRBV30 combines with J gene TRBJ2-7; D gene ambiguous. This CDR3 has 13 residues. V lost 5 bases and J lost 3, with 14 bases in between. In germline, CDR1 is GTSNPN, CDR2 SVGIG (reference sequence).

The rearrangement uses TRBV6-1 and TRBJ2-2; perhaps TRBD1 as D (5 bases). The CDR3 covers 17 residues. Trimming took 6 bases from V and 1 from J, leaving 18 bases between them. Germline V gene lookup returns CDR1 MNHNS and CDR2 SASEGT. CDR3 nucleotide sequence: TGTGCCAGCAGCCTACCACGGTGGCAGGGGAACACCGGGGAGCTGTTTTTT. Its protein product is CASSLPRWQGNTGELFF.

This rearrangement joins TRBV15 to TRBJ2-1; 11 bases agree with TRBD2. The CDR3 is 19 amino acids. Germline-derived CDR1 and CDR2 are LNHNV and YYDKDF (reference sequence). The J segment lost 3 bases and the V segment lost 3 bases, leaving 13 bases of the junction unmatched. CDR3: CATSRLNLPLAGDYNEQFF. The CDR3 coding sequence is TGTGCCACCAGCAGGCTGAATTTACCACTAGCGGGAGACTACAATGAGCAGTTCTTC.

J is TRBJ1-5 and V is TRBV28; no reliable D call. CDR3 size: 15 residues. The germline V and J ends were trimmed by 3 bases and 7 bases, with 16 bases remaining between them. In germline, CDR1 is MDHEN, CDR2 SYDVKM. CDR3 coding DNA: TGTGCCAGCAGTTTCGGCGTCCCCTTGAGACAGCCCCAGCATTTT. It is translated as CASSFGVPLRQPQHF.

The gene calls are TRBV11-2 and TRBJ2-1; D remains ambiguous. The CDR3 is 11 residues long. In germline, CDR1 is SGHAT, CDR2 FQNNGV. With 5 bases removed from V and 9 bases from J, the gap between germline ends came to 8 bases. This CDR3 reads CASSVRGEQFF. The DNA for the CDR3 is TGTGCCAGCAGCGTCCGAGGTGAGCAGTTCTTC.

The V and J genes are TRBV15 and TRBJ2-2; D possibly corresponds to TRBD2 (6 bases). V lost 5 bases and J 1 base, leaving 11 bases between the germline ends. The germline CDR1 and CDR2 sequences are LNHNV and YYDKDF (reference sequence). This CDR3 has 15 amino acids. The CDR3 protein is CATSGLTGNTGELFF. The CDR3 bases are TGTGCCACCAGCGGACTAACTGGGAACACCGGGGAGCTGTTTTTT.

V usage is TRBV5-6 and J usage is TRBJ1-2, with D possibly TRBD1 on 5 matching bases. Germline CDR1 is SGHDT and CDR2 is YYEEEE. The CDR3 has 15 amino acids. V lost 0 bases and J 2 bases, leaving 11 bases between the germline ends. The CDR3 protein is CASSLVGDGNYGYTF. The DNA for the CDR3 is TGTGCCAGCAGCTTGGTTGGGGACGGAAACTATGGCTACACCTTC.

As regards this clonotype: The junction and the germline gene differ at one end; a read error may be behind it. The DNA of the CDR3 is TGTGCCAGCAGCCAAGCAGATTACTATGACTACACCTTC. It encodes CASSQADYYDYTF. V is TRBV4-2 and J is TRBJ1-2; D unresolved. The V gene's germline CDR1 is LGHNA and CDR2 YNFKEQ. The CDR3 is 13 residues long.

The rearrangement joins TRBV12-3 or TRBV12-4 to TRBJ2-2, with TRBD1 as a possible D gene (6 bases). V lost 2 bases and J lost 0, with 10 bases in between. The CDR3 is 16 residues long. CDR3 sequence (DNA): TGTGCCAGCAGTTTAATGGGGACACCGAACACCGGGGAGCTGTTTTTT. Translation gives CASSLMGTPNTGELFF.

The V call is TRBV24-1, the J call TRBJ2-3; TRBD2 matches 9 bases. The CDR3 covers 16 residues. Per the germline V gene, CDR1 is KGHDR and CDR2 is SFDVKD. V lost 8 bases and J lost 0; bases outside the gene matches: 8. CDR3 nucleotide sequence: TGTGCCACCACCAGCGGGAGGTCCTCTAGCACAGATACGCAGTATTTT. Translation: CATTSGRSSSTDTQYF.

As DNA, the CDR3 is TGTGCCAGCAGACAGTACAGGGGAGGGGATCAGCCCCAGCATTTT. Translating gives CASRQYRGGDQPQHF. V gene TRBV12-3 or TRBV12-4 combines with J gene TRBJ1-5; 7 nucleotides agree with TRBD1. V lost 6 bases and J lost 5; bases outside the gene matches: 10. The CDR3 sequence is 15 residues long.

The chain employs TRBV20-1 and TRBJ1-1; maybe TRBD1 (6 bases). Trimming removed 6 bases from V and 7 bases from J, with 12 bases in between. The CDR3 runs to 11 residues. Germline-derived CDR1 and CDR2 are DFQATT and SNEGSKA (reference sequence). CDR3 residues: CSAPGQLEAFF. In DNA form, the CDR3 reads TGCAGTGCCCCTGGACAGCTTGAAGCTTTCTTT.

The gene calls are TRBV7-6 and TRBJ2-2; D is uncertain. V dropped 4 bases and J dropped 13 bases, with 19 bases sitting between them. Germline V CDR1 and CDR2: SGHVS, FNYEAQ. The CDR3 loop spans 14 amino acids. The CDR3, as DNA: TGTGCCAGCAGCTCCGGAATAGTCACCTCGTCGCTGTTTTTT. Its translation is CASSSGIVTSSLFF.

CDR3 nucleotide sequence: TGCAGTGCTAACTCGGGAACCAGGGTACGACCGCGGGAGACCCAGTACTTC. It is translated as CSANSGTRVRPRETQYF. This sequence joins TRBV20-1 and TRBJ2-5; perhaps D is TRBD1 or TRBD2 (5 bases each). V was pared by 4 bases and J by 5 bases, with 26 bases between. The V gene's germline CDR1 is DFQATT and CDR2 SNEGSKA (reference sequence). The CDR3 is 17 amino acids.

The V call is TRBV7-3, the J call TRBJ2-2, with 10 nucleotides matching TRBD2. Germline CDR1 and CDR2: SGHTA and FQGTGA. V was pared by 0 bases and J by 4 bases, with 11 bases of the junction left unmatched. The CDR3 runs 19 residues. CDR3 DNA: TGTGCCAGCAGCTTAACGTCTGCTAGCGGGAGTGGCGGCACCGGGGAGCTGTTTTTT. Its protein product is CASSLTSASGSGGTGELFF. Looking up the rest from reference TRBV7-3 and TRBJ2-2 gives the full variable domain: GAGVSQTPSNKVTEKGKYVELRCDPISGHTALYWYRQSLGQGPEFLIYFQGTGAADDSGLPNDRFFAVRPEGSVSTLKIQRTERGDSAVYLCASSLTSASGSGGTGELFFGEGSRLTVL.

V gene TRBV5-6 combines with J gene TRBJ2-1, with 10 bases aligning to TRBD2. The trim removed 4 bases at V and 2 bases at J, leaving 3 bases unmatched. CDR1 is SGHDT, CDR2 YYEEEE, per germline. The length of the CDR3 is 15 residues. The DNA of the CDR3 is TGTGCCAGCAGCCATAGCGGGAGGCCCTACAATGAGCAGTTCTTC. Translation gives CASSHSGRPYNEQFF. Full variable domain (outside the CDR3, taken from reference TRBV5-6 and TRBJ2-1): DAGVTQSPTHLIKTRGQQVTLRCSPKSGHDTVSWYQQALGQGPQFIFQYYEEEERQRGNFPDRFSGHQFPNYSSELNVNALLLGDSALYLCASSHSGRPYNEQFFGPGTRLTVL.

V and J are TRBV6-2 or TRBV6-3 and TRBJ2-1; the D is unclear. The V and J ends lost 6 bases and 12 bases respectively, with 15 bases between them. CDR1 and CDR2 (germline): MNHEY, SVGEGT. The CDR3 runs to 12 residues. CDR3 in amino acids: CASSPISSRQFF. Here the CDR3 DNA reads TGTGCCAGCAGCCCAATTAGCTCTCGGCAGTTCTTC.

The V gene is TRBV5-1, the J gene TRBJ2-7, with 7 bases that match TRBD1. Looked up from germline, CDR1 is SGHRS and CDR2 is YFSETQ. The J segment lost 0 bases and the V segment lost 5 bases, leaving 5 bases of the junction unmatched. The CDR3 is made up of 14 amino acids. The CDR3 here is CASRTGPASYEQYF. CDR3 DNA sequence: TGCGCCAGCAGGACAGGGCCGGCCTCCTACGAGCAGTACTTC.

V gene TRBV7-8 combines with J gene TRBJ1-1; D gene ambiguous. V was trimmed by 7 bases and J by 0 bases, leaving 21 bases between them. The CDR3 loop spans 17 amino acids. Germline CDR1 reads SGHVS; CDR2 reads FQNEAQ. This CDR3 is CASISARVSGMNTEAFF. As DNA, the CDR3 is TGTGCCAGCATCAGCGCCCGGGTATCGGGCATGAACACTGAAGCTTTCTTT. Complete variable domain (other parts from reference TRBV7-8 and TRBJ1-1): GAGVSQSPRYKVAKRGQDVALRCDPISGHVSLFWYQQALGQGPEFLTYFQNEAQLDKSGLPSDRFFAERPEGSVSTLKIQRTQQEDSAVYLCASISARVSGMNTEAFFGQGTRLTVV.

The CDR3 loop is CASRAGTGRMNTEAFF. Written as DNA, the CDR3 is TGTGCCAGCAGGGCCGGGACAGGCCGAATGAACACTGAAGCTTTCTTT. This chain connects TRBV2 to TRBJ1-1; TRBD1 matches 8 bases. The V gene end was trimmed by 6 bases and the J gene end by 0 bases; junction bases not matched to a gene: 9. The germline V gene encodes CDR1 SNHLY and CDR2 FYNNEI. CDR3 length equals 16 residues. The entire variable domain, with the rest obtained from reference TRBV2 and TRBJ1-1, is as follows: EPEVTQTPSHQVTQMGQEVILRCVPISNHLYFYWYRQILGQKVEFLVSFYNNEISEKSEIFDDQFSVERPDGSNFTLKIRSTKLEDSAMYFCASRAGTGRMNTEAFFGQGTRLTVV.

Comment on this clonotype: A junction boundary mismatches the germline segment, possibly from a read error. The rearrangement uses TRBV11-2 and TRBJ2-4, with D possibly matching TRBD1 (6 bases). The CDR3 is made up of 11 amino acids. The germline V gene encodes CDR1 SGHAT and CDR2 FQNNGV. This CDR3 is CASSLGGTFGF. The DNA for the CDR3 is TGTGCCAGCAGCTTAGGTGGGACATTCGGCTTC.

V usage is TRBV15 and J usage is TRBJ2-7; D remains unclear. The V end lost 0 bases, the J end lost 0 bases, and 12 bases lay between the germline ends. Germline V gives CDR1 LNHNV, CDR2 YYDKDF (reference sequence). The CDR3 runs 16 residues. For the CDR3, the DNA is TGTGCCACCAGCAGAGATAACGTGCAACTCTCCTACGAGCAGTACTTC. Translated, it gives CATSRDNVQLSYEQYF.

Remarks on this clonotype: The junction differs from germline at one of its ends, possibly a read error. The V gene is TRBV29-1, the J gene TRBJ1-1; D is ambiguous. This CDR3 is 14 amino acids long. Germline CDR1 is SQVTM and CDR2 is ANQGSEA. CDR3 in amino acids: CSVETVLAGTEASF. CDR3 in DNA: TGCAGCGTTGAGACGGTCCTTGCAGGCACTGAAGCTTCCTTT.

V gene TRBV7-2 combines with J gene TRBJ1-1; no definite D call. CDR1 is SGHTA and CDR2 is FQGNSA in the germline V gene. The CDR3 spans 11 residues. Trimming left V 7 bases short and J 7 bases short, with 10 bases between. The CDR3 sequence: CASNPKGEAFF. DNA of the CDR3: TGTGCCAGCAACCCTAAGGGTGAAGCTTTCTTT.

The chain employs TRBV12-3 or TRBV12-4 and TRBJ2-1, with D possibly called TRBD1 or TRBD2 (6 bases each). V gave up 3 bases and J gave up 9 bases, with 15 bases separating them. This CDR3 has 14 amino acids. CDR3 loop: CASSLSYRDSEQFF. The CDR3 DNA reads TGTGCCAGCAGTTTGAGTTACAGGGACTCTGAGCAGTTCTTC.

The V and J genes are TRBV20-1 and TRBJ2-3; TRBD2 might be the D (6 bases). This CDR3 is 15 amino acids long. Germline assignment: CDR1 DFQATT and CDR2 SNEGSKA (reference sequence). The V gene lost 3 bases and the J gene lost 5 bases, with 18 bases spanning the gap. The DNA for the CDR3 is TGCAGTGCTAGCACGGTGGGGCCGGGGGTAGATACGCAGTATTTT. It translates to CSASTVGPGVDTQYF.

The genes are TRBV2 and TRBJ2-7; no reliable D call. Trimming stripped 7 bases from V and 7 bases from J, with 11 bases between. CDR3 length: 11 residues. Germline assignment: CDR1 SNHLY and CDR2 FYNNEI. DNA for the CDR3: TGTGCCAGCACTGGGCCTCGTGAGCAGTACTTC. It encodes CASTGPREQYF. The full variable domain, rest sourced from reference TRBV2 and TRBJ2-7, is EPEVTQTPSHQVTQMGQEVILRCVPISNHLYFYWYRQILGQKVEFLVSFYNNEISEKSEIFDDQFSVERPDGSNFTLKIRSTKLEDSAMYFCASTGPREQYFGPGTRLTVT.